These 6 T cell receptor beta chains share one sample of origin, sequenced in a study of T cell responses to AZD1222 COVID-19 vaccine. Profiling relied on immunoSEQ multiplex PCR, and the TCRdb table lists in-frame clones only, not all of them. The data contain fewer than 85,000 clones, 83% of them seen just once; the ten biggest clones take up about 1.3%. The starting material was peripheral blood, obtained 28 days after the second AZD1222 dose. The receptors here all came from an adult who received the AZD1222 COVID-19 vaccine.

This chain joins TRBV7-2 and TRBJ1-3, with a tentative D call TRBD1 (6 bases). The germline V and J ends were trimmed by 1 base and 2 bases, with 9 bases remaining between them. This CDR3 comprises 15 residues. The germline V gene has CDR1 SGHTA and CDR2 FQGNSA. The CDR3 loop is CASSLGGPAGNTIYF. The CDR3, as DNA: TGTGCCAGCAGCTTAGGGGGGCCCGCTGGAAACACCATATATTTT.

This chain uses TRBV4-1 with TRBJ2-3; 10 bases are shared with TRBD2. CDR1 is MGHRA, CDR2 YSYEKL, per germline. With V trimmed by 4 bases and J by 0 bases, 4 bases remained unmatched. The CDR3 sequence is 16 residues long. The CDR3 here is CASSPGLAPSTDTQYF. CDR3 DNA: TGCGCCAGCAGCCCGGGACTAGCGCCTAGCACAGATACGCAGTATTTT.

This chain joins TRBV10-3 and TRBJ1-1; TRBD1 matches at 8 bases. Germline-derived CDR1 and CDR2 are ENHRY and SYGVKD. The CDR3 sequence is 15 residues long. With 4 bases clipped from V and 7 bases from J, the junction kept 11 bases outside the gene matches. CDR3 nucleotides: TGTGCCATCAGTGTAGATGGACAGGGAGTCCTTGAAGCTTTCTTT. Its protein product is CAISVDGQGVLEAFF.

The V and J genes are TRBV3-1 (or the pseudogene TRBV3-2) and TRBJ2-7, with D possibly matching TRBD2 (5 bases). The CDR3 has 13 amino acids. Germline V gives CDR1 LGHDT, CDR2 YNNKEL (reference sequence). The V and J ends lost 0 bases and 5 bases respectively, with 8 bases between them. CDR3 DNA sequence: TGTGCCAGCAGCCAAGATCGGGGAGACGAGCAGTACTTC. It is translated as CASSQDRGDEQYF.

Worth noting for this clone: At the DNA level, this CDR3 is encoded by other sequences in the same sample as well. CDR3 sequence reads: CASSLGGTNTGELFF. The CDR3 region has the DNA TGTGCCAGCAGCCTCGGAGGGACGAACACCGGGGAGCTGTTTTTT. This sequence joins TRBV5-6 and TRBJ2-2, with a weak D call TRBD2 (6 bases). The CDR3 consists of 15 residues. The germline gives CDR1 SGHDT, CDR2 YYEEEE. Trimming cost V 4 bases and J 0 bases, with 10 bases left between them.

V and J are TRBV4-3 and TRBJ1-6; 7 bases line up with TRBD1. V shed 1 base, J shed 9 bases, and the junction held 12 bases outside the gene matches. CDR3 length equals 17 residues. Germline V gene sequence: CDR1 LGHNA, CDR2 YSLEER. CDR3 sequence (DNA): TGCGCCAGCAGCCAAGCGTTAGTTAGGGACAGAGGTTCACCCCTCCACTTT. This translates into CASSQALVRDRGSPLHF.